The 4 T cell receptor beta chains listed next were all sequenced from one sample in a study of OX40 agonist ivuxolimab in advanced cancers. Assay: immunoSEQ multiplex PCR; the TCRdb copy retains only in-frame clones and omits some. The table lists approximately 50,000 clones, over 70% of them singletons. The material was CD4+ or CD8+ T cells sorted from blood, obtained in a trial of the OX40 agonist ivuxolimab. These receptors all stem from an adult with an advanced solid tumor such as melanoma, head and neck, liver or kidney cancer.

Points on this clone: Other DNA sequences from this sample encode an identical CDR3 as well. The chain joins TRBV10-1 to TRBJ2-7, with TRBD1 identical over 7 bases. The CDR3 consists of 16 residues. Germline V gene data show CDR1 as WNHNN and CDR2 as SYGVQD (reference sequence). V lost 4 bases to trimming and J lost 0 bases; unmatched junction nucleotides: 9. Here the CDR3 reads CASSVNPGQNSYEQYF. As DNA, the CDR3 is TGCGCCAGCAGTGTAAACCCGGGACAGAACTCCTACGAGCAGTACTTC.

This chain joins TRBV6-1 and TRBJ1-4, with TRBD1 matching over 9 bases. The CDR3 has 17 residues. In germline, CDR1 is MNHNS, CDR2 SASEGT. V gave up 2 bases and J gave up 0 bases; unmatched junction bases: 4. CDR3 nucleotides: TGTGCCAGCAGTGAAAGGACAGGGGATGCAACTAATGAAAAACTGTTTTTT. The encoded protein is CASSERTGDATNEKLFF.

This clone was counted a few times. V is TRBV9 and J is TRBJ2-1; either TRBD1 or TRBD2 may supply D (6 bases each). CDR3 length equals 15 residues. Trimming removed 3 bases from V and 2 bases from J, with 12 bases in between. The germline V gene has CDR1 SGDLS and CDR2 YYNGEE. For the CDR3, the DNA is TGTGCCAGCAGCGCGCGGGACACGGCCTACAATGAGCAGTTCTTC. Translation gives CASSARDTAYNEQFF.

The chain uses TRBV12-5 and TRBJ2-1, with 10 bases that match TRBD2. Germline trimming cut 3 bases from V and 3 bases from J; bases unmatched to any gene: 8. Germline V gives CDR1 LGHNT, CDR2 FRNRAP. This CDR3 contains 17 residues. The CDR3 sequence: CASGFPGLAEIYNEQFF. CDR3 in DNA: TGTGCTAGTGGTTTCCCCGGACTAGCGGAAATCTACAATGAGCAGTTCTTC.